Presented here are 32 T cell receptor beta chains from one specimen sequenced in a study of long-term antiretroviral therapy in people with HIV. The assay, immunoSEQ v3.0, was run at survey level. TCRdb's table, derived via immunoSEQ multiplex PCR, lists solely in-frame clones and lacks some. The top ten hold approximately 4.8% of the sample, which has tens of thousands of clones, 70% to 90% seen once. The sequencing here drew on unsorted PBMCs, taken 0.8 years after starting antiretroviral therapy. The source of these receptors is a woman aged 25-40 years with HIV.

The V and J genes are TRBV7-3 and TRBJ1-1; possibly TRBD1 for D (5 bases). The CDR3 totals 13 residues. In germline, CDR1 is SGHTA, CDR2 FQGTGA. V was trimmed by 4 bases and J by 5 bases, leaving 11 bases between them. The CDR3 DNA sequence: TGTGCCAGCAGCTCGTACGGGGGTACTGAAGCTTTCTTT. This codes for CASSSYGGTEAFF.

The chain joins TRBV5-7 to TRBJ2-5; D is ambiguous. TRBV5-7 belongs to the ORF category, with a function that is uncertain. V lost 0 bases and J lost 1, with 10 bases in between. The CDR3 has 15 residues. DNA of the CDR3: TGTGCCAGCAGCTTGGGGTCCGGCCTCCAAGAGACCCAGTACTTC. Amino acid sequence: CASSLGSGLQETQYF.

The rearrangement joins TRBV19 to TRBJ1-6, with D unclear. CDR3 length: 13 residues. Germline assignment: CDR1 LNHDA and CDR2 SQIVND (reference sequence). V was clipped by 10 bases and J by 11 bases, with 18 bases between them. The CDR3 protein is CATKEDGRAPLHF. The CDR3 DNA follows: TGTGCCACCAAAGAGGATGGTAGAGCACCCCTCCACTTT.

V usage is TRBV6-5 and J usage is TRBJ1-2; D might be TRBD1 (6 bases). The germline V and J ends were trimmed by 8 bases and 4 bases, with 20 bases remaining between them. CDR1 and CDR2 from the germline V gene are MNHEY and SVGAGI. This CDR3 comprises 15 residues. This CDR3 reads CASLKGGRSSYGYTF. DNA for the CDR3: TGTGCCAGCTTGAAAGGGGGAAGGTCTAGCTATGGCTACACCTTC.

This clone appeared a single time. The chain links TRBV27 to TRBJ1-1, with unresolved D. CDR1 and CDR2 from the germline V gene are MNHEY and SMNVEV (reference sequence). CDR3 length: 14 residues. V was trimmed by 7 bases and J by 4 bases, leaving 16 bases between them. The CDR3 reads CASIPRARGTEAFF. The CDR3 DNA follows: TGTGCCAGCATCCCCCGGGCCCGGGGCACTGAAGCTTTCTTT.

The V gene is TRBV30, the J gene TRBJ2-7, with TRBD2 matching 9 bases. The CDR3 covers 15 residues. Germline V lookup: CDR1 GTSNPN, CDR2 SVGIG (reference sequence). V dropped 0 bases and J dropped 7; count of bases not matched to a gene: 10. The CDR3 sequence: CAWSVHSAGGREQYV. CDR3 coding DNA: TGTGCCTGGAGTGTACATTCAGCGGGGGGTCGGGAGCAGTACGTC.

V and J are TRBV7-9 and TRBJ1-4; possibly TRBD1 for D (5 bases). V lost 4 bases to trimming and J lost 4 bases, with 10 bases between them. The CDR3 contains 14 residues. Germline-derived CDR1 and CDR2 are SEHNR and FQNEAQ (reference sequence). CDR3 coding DNA: TGTGCCAGCAGCTATTCAGGGAATAATGAAAAACTGTTTTTT. This gives the protein CASSYSGNNEKLFF.

The chain carries TRBV19 and TRBJ1-5; D is perhaps TRBD1 (6 bases). This CDR3 is built from 14 residues. Trimming shortened V by 8 bases and J by 6 bases, and 17 bases separated the two germline ends. The V gene's germline CDR1 is LNHDA and CDR2 SQIVND (reference sequence). CDR3 bases: TGTGCCAGTCGAAGGGACACCAGCGGTCAGCCCCAGCATTTT. It encodes CASRRDTSGQPQHF.

The rearrangement joins TRBV7-9 to TRBJ2-1; 7 bases agree with TRBD1. This CDR3 contains 15 residues. Looked up from germline, CDR1 is SEHNR and CDR2 is FQNEAQ (reference sequence). J gave up 3 bases and V 5 bases, and 7 bases lay outside the gene matches. Here the CDR3 reads CASSVQGPFYNEQFF. The DNA for the CDR3 is TGTGCCAGCAGCGTACAGGGGCCCTTCTACAATGAGCAGTTCTTC.

The V and J genes are TRBV9 and TRBJ1-1, with 12 bases fitting TRBD1. Germline CDR1 is SGDLS and CDR2 is YYNGEE. The length of the CDR3 is 18 residues. Trimming cost V 0 bases and J 3 bases; bases outside gene matches: 9. The CDR3 protein is CASSVVAGTGGLDTEAFF. The CDR3 bases are TGTGCCAGCAGCGTAGTGGCCGGGACAGGGGGCTTGGACACTGAAGCTTTCTTT. Together with reference TRBV9 and TRBJ1-1, the CDR3 gives the full variable domain: DSGVTQTPKHLITATGQRVTLRCSPRSGDLSVYWYQQSLDQGLQFLIQYYNGEERAKGNILERFSAQQFPDLHSELNLSSLELGDSALYFCASSVVAGTGGLDTEAFFGQGTRLTVV.

This chain uses TRBV27 with TRBJ2-3; TRBD1 is a possible D gene (6 bases). There are 16 residues in the CDR3. V lost 9 bases and J lost 0, with 19 bases in between. Germline V gene lookup returns CDR1 MNHEY and CDR2 SMNVEV (reference sequence). The CDR3 loop is CASIGVWQGSTDTQYF. The CDR3 bases are TGTGCCAGTATTGGGGTATGGCAGGGGAGCACAGATACGCAGTATTTT.

V usage is TRBV7-8 and J usage is TRBJ1-2; unclear D gene. CDR3 length: 14 residues. Trimming left V 2 bases short and J 4 bases short, with 11 bases between. CDR1 SGHVS and CDR2 FQNEAQ come from the germline V gene. As DNA, the CDR3 is TGTGCCAGCAGCTTATACAGCGGTTCCTATGGCTACACCTTC. Translation: CASSLYSGSYGYTF.

The J gene is TRBJ2-1, the V gene TRBV9; TRBD2 matches at 10 bases. Germline CDR1 reads SGDLS; CDR2 reads YYNGEE. This CDR3 has 14 amino acids. V lost 3 bases and J lost 6; bases outside the gene matches: 3. CDR3 residues: CASSASGGANEQFF. CDR3 DNA: TGTGCCAGCAGCGCAAGCGGGGGGGCCAATGAGCAGTTCTTC.

The rearrangement joins TRBV5-1 to TRBJ2-2, with D possibly being TRBD1 (6 bases). With 1 base removed from V and 5 bases from J, the gap between germline ends came to 12 bases. CDR1 SGHRS and CDR2 YFSETQ come from the germline V gene. The CDR3 loop spans 15 amino acids. This CDR3 is CASSLLQGVTGELFF. The CDR3 region has the DNA TGCGCCAGCAGCTTGTTACAGGGAGTGACCGGGGAGCTGTTTTTT.

The genes are TRBV18 and TRBJ1-1; the D gene is possibly TRBD1 (5 bases). Germline CDR1 and CDR2: KGHSH and LQKENI. Trimming took off 3 bases at V and 5 bases at J, with 13 bases between the two ends. The CDR3 has 14 residues. CDR3 sequence: CASSPTEVGTEAFF. The CDR3 coding sequence is TGTGCCAGCTCACCGACAGAGGTTGGGACTGAAGCTTTCTTT.

V and J are TRBV6-1 and TRBJ2-1; D might be TRBD1 or TRBD2, each matching 5 bases. This CDR3 is 18 amino acids long. V was cut by 0 bases and J by 5 bases, with 20 bases left in between. Germline V gene sequence: CDR1 MNHNS, CDR2 SASEGT. The chain's CDR3 is CASSEAMSLPGPNNEQFF. The CDR3 DNA reads TGTGCCAGCAGTGAAGCGATGTCGCTTCCGGGACCCAACAATGAGCAGTTCTTC.

This clone turned up a few times. The chain is built from TRBV5-1 and TRBJ1-1; 9 nucleotides align to TRBD1. Germline lookup yields CDR1 SGHRS and CDR2 YFSETQ. V lost 4 bases, J lost 6 bases, and 10 bases stayed unmatched. The CDR3 runs to 15 residues. The CDR3 DNA reads TGCGCCAGCAGCCCACGGGACAGGGTGACCCCTGAAGCTTTCTTT. Translated: CASSPRDRVTPEAFF.

The chain joins TRBV4-2 to TRBJ2-3; unclear D gene. Germline V lookup: CDR1 LGHNA, CDR2 YNFKEQ. Trimming pared 4 bases from V and 0 bases from J, leaving 8 bases between. The CDR3 sequence is 14 residues long. Here the CDR3 reads CASSRESSTDTQYF. CDR3 bases: TGTGCCAGCAGCCGAGAGTCTAGCACAGATACGCAGTATTTT.

The chain uses TRBV5-1 and TRBJ2-1, with D possibly being TRBD2 (5 bases). CDR1 is SGHRS and CDR2 is YFSETQ in the germline V gene. This CDR3 contains 17 residues. Trimming took off 2 bases at V and 7 bases at J, with 22 bases between the two ends. CDR3 region: CASSFRGGSLVGNEQFF. CDR3 nucleotide sequence: TGCGCCAGCAGCTTCCGAGGAGGATCGTTGGTAGGAAATGAGCAGTTCTTC.

The V and J genes are TRBV5-6 and TRBJ1-6, with D perhaps matching TRBD1 (5 bases). The CDR3 runs 16 residues. Per the germline V gene, CDR1 is SGHDT and CDR2 is YYEEEE. V was clipped by 0 bases and J by 4 bases, with 11 bases between them. This CDR3 is CASSLGTKGYNSPLHF. The CDR3 region has the DNA TGTGCCAGCAGCTTGGGGACAAAGGGGTATAATTCACCCCTCCACTTT.

The chain has TRBV5-6 and TRBJ1-4, with TRBD1 matching over 7 bases. With V trimmed by 3 bases and J by 5 bases, 4 bases remained unmatched. The CDR3 has 14 amino acids. The germline gives CDR1 SGHDT, CDR2 YYEEEE. Written as DNA, the CDR3 is TGTGCCAGCAGCTGGACAGGTACGAATGAAAAACTGTTTTTT. This translates into CASSWTGTNEKLFF.

V is TRBV5-1 and J is TRBJ2-7; possibly TRBD1 for D (5 bases). V was shortened by 6 bases and J by 5 bases, with 18 bases between the two germline ends. CDR1 is SGHRS and CDR2 is YFSETQ in the germline V gene. The CDR3 extends over 14 amino acids. The CDR3 protein is CASNSCRENHEQYV. The CDR3 bases are TGCGCCAGCAATAGTTGCAGGGAAAACCACGAGCAGTACGTC.

This clone counts as medium-sized (0.01 to 0.1%). V gene TRBV6-4 combines with J gene TRBJ2-3, with 7 bases lining up with TRBD2. Germline-derived CDR1 and CDR2 are MRHNA and SNTAGT. The CDR3 contains 14 residues. V lost 2 bases, J lost 1 base, and 0 bases stayed unmatched. The CDR3 DNA is TGTGCCAGCAGTGACGCGGGGGGCACAGATACGCAGTATTTT. Encoded protein: CASSDAGGTDTQYF.

This clone was detected only once. This chain links TRBV29-1 with TRBJ1-3; D is undetermined. Trimming pared 4 bases from V and 0 bases from J, leaving 10 bases between. CDR3 size: 14 residues. Looked up from germline, CDR1 is SQVTM and CDR2 is ANQGSEA. CDR3 sequence reads: CSVGGGYSGNTIYF. CDR3 sequence (DNA): TGCAGCGTTGGAGGCGGATACTCTGGAAACACCATATATTTT.

The V and J genes are TRBV2 and TRBJ2-3; D perhaps matches TRBD1 (6 bases). Trimming took 2 bases from V and 3 from J, leaving 6 bases between them. The CDR3 has 13 amino acids. The germline gives CDR1 SNHLY, CDR2 FYNNEI. CDR3 sequence: CASSEQGTDTQYF. The CDR3 nucleotides are TGTGCCAGCAGTGAACAGGGGACAGATACGCAGTATTTT.

The chain recombines TRBV2 with TRBJ1-2; no firm D call. Trimming shortened V by 6 bases and J by 2 bases, and 13 bases separated the two germline ends. Germline V CDR1 and CDR2: SNHLY, FYNNEI. The CDR3 is 14 amino acids. CDR3 sequence reads: CASSLDGENYGYTF. The CDR3 bases are TGTGCCAGCAGCCTCGACGGGGAGAACTATGGCTACACCTTC.

The rearrangement links TRBV7-9 to TRBJ2-2; 7 bases are a match to TRBD2. The CDR3 has 15 amino acids. The germline V gene encodes CDR1 SEHNR and CDR2 FQNEAQ (reference sequence). J gave up 6 bases and V 4 bases, and 8 bases lay outside the gene matches. The CDR3 bases are TGTGCCAGCAGCTCCGGGACTACATCGGCCGGGGAGCTGTTTTTT. The encoded protein is CASSSGTTSAGELFF.

The chain has TRBV4-1 and TRBJ1-3; a weak D match, TRBD1 (6 bases). This CDR3 comprises 15 residues. Trimming took off 2 bases at V and 11 bases at J, with 19 bases between the two ends. Germline V gene sequence: CDR1 MGHRA, CDR2 YSYEKL. CDR3 residues: CASSQRSGAPLAIYF. The CDR3 DNA reads as TGCGCCAGCAGCCAAAGATCGGGGGCCCCGTTAGCCATATATTTT.

This chain links TRBV12-5 with TRBJ1-1; 8 bases align to TRBD1. This CDR3 is 16 amino acids long. Per germline, CDR1 LGHNT and CDR2 FRNRAP. V lost 2 bases and J lost 1; bases outside the gene matches: 6. The CDR3 region is CASGLSQGAGNTEAFF. The DNA for the CDR3 is TGTGCTAGTGGTTTGTCCCAGGGGGCGGGGAACACTGAAGCTTTCTTT. The full variable domain, its missing parts supplied by reference TRBV12-5 and TRBJ1-1, is DARVTQTPRHKVTEMGQEVTMRCQPILGHNTVFWYRQTMMQGLELLAYFRNRAPLDDSGMPKDRFSAEMPDATLATLKIQPSEPRDSAVYFCASGLSQGAGNTEAFFGQGTRLTVV.

This chain connects TRBV27 to TRBJ1-1, with 7 bases aligning to TRBD1. The CDR3 length is 15 residues. The germline V gene has CDR1 MNHEY and CDR2 SMNVEV (reference sequence). The trim removed 6 bases at V and 1 base at J, leaving 8 bases unmatched. CDR3 nucleotide sequence: TGTGCCAGCAGCCCCGGGACAGCAAGGAACACTGAAGCTTTCTTT. Translating it yields CASSPGTARNTEAFF.

This clone was seen a single time. The V gene is TRBV2, the J gene TRBJ2-1, with 7 bases fitting TRBD1. This CDR3 contains 14 residues. J gave up 4 bases and V 7 bases, and 7 bases lay outside the gene matches. Germline CDR1 reads SNHLY; CDR2 reads FYNNEI. CDR3 residues: CASNEGAVYNEQFF. DNA of the CDR3: TGTGCCAGCAACGAGGGGGCTGTATACAATGAGCAGTTCTTC. The full variable domain, completed using reference TRBV2 and TRBJ2-1, is EPEVTQTPSHQVTQMGQEVILRCVPISNHLYFYWYRQILGQKVEFLVSFYNNEISEKSEIFDDQFSVERPDGSNFTLKIRSTKLEDSAMYFCASNEGAVYNEQFFGPGTRLTVL.

V and J are TRBV5-1 and TRBJ2-7; 12 bases fit TRBD2. The germline V gene has CDR1 SGHRS and CDR2 YFSETQ. Germline trimming cut 5 bases from V and 6 bases from J; bases unmatched to any gene: 3. The CDR3 has 13 amino acids. CDR3 protein: CASRTSGGGEQYF. Here the CDR3 DNA reads TGCGCCAGCAGGACTAGCGGGGGAGGCGAGCAGTACTTC.